A single sample gave rise to the 2 T cell receptor beta chains below, sequenced in a study of tumor-infiltrating lymphocytes in primary liver carcinoma. Both blood RNA, taken from unsorted whole blood, and germline DNA were extracted. Starting material of 500 to 600 ng total RNA yielded TCR beta cDNA via a constant-region primer. Libraries of TCR beta came from three nested multiplex PCR rounds with slightly modified ARM-PCR. Forward primers for TRBV1-TRBV30 and a C-beta reverse primer served the first two PCR rounds, at roughly 10 cycles each. Each CDR3 protein gets one entry after TCRdb re-called the multiplex PCR reads with MiXCR. The sample includes approximately 330,000 distinct CDR3 sequences, roughly 61% of them seen just once. The sample was peripheral blood. The receptor source for this set is a man in his forties with primary liver carcinoma and hepatitis B virus infection.

Comment on this clonotype: One end of the junction is discordant with germline, which a read error may explain. This chain joins TRBV11-2 and TRBJ2-2, with D tentatively TRBD1 (6 bases). Germline V gene data show CDR1 as SGHAT and CDR2 as FQNNGV. The CDR3 totals 14 residues. The CDR3, as DNA: TGTGTCTCCGCCTTGGACAGAAACACCGGGGAGCTGTTTTTC. Its translation is CVSALDRNTGELFF. The full variable domain, its missing parts supplied by reference TRBV11-2 and TRBJ2-2, is EAGVAQSPRYKIIEKRQSVAFWCNPISGHATLYWYQQILGQGPKLLIQFQNNGVVDDSQLPKDRFSAERLKGVDSTLKIQPAKLEDSAVYLCVSALDRNTGELFFGEGSRLTVL.

This chain links TRBV11-2 with TRBJ2-5, with 7 bases fitting TRBD2. The CDR3 sequence is 14 residues long. J lost 0 bases, V lost 3 bases, and 1 base had no gene match. Germline V gene data show CDR1 as SGHAT and CDR2 as FQNNGV. The CDR3 nucleotides read TGTGCCAGCAGCTTTAGCGGGTACCAAGAGACCCAGTACTTC. Protein sequence: CASSFSGYQETQYF.